A single sample gave rise to the 21 T cell receptor beta chains below, sequenced in a study of CD8 T cells in ankylosing spondylitis. TCRdb fed the 5' RACE reads into MiXCR, producing one record per CDR3 protein. This sample has around 39,000 distinct CDR3 sequences, with 9.5% to 11% found just once. Input material: synovial fluid, either unsorted or a sorted T cell fraction (not recorded which). These receptors originate from a male donor with ankylosing spondylitis.

At least ten counts were recorded for this clonotype. In nucleotides, the CDR3 is TGTGCCACCAGCAGAGACCCGGGACGGGTCTACGAGCAGTACTTC. Its protein is CATSRDPGRVYEQYF. The chain uses TRBV15 and TRBJ2-7; D may correspond to TRBD1 or TRBD2 (5 bases each). CDR1 and CDR2 (germline): LNHNV, YYDKDF (reference sequence). The CDR3 has 15 amino acids. Trimming removed 0 bases at V and 3 bases at J, with 12 bases between.

The chain joins TRBV20-1 to TRBJ1-5; D ambiguous. Germline V gene lookup returns CDR1 DFQATT and CDR2 SNEGSKA (reference sequence). The CDR3 contains 15 residues. Trimming removed 3 bases at V and 1 base at J, with 13 bases between. Here the CDR3 reads CSARSPPGSNQPQHF. The CDR3 nucleotides read TGCAGTGCTAGGTCTCCGCCGGGCAGCAATCAGCCCCAGCATTTT.

The chain links TRBV11-2 to TRBJ2-2, with 12 nucleotides matching TRBD1. V gave up 7 bases and J gave up 9 bases; unmatched junction bases: 9. The CDR3 totals 15 residues. Germline loops: CDR1 SGHAT, CDR2 FQNNGV. The CDR3 nucleotides are TGTGCCAGCAACATCCCGGGACAGGGGGCTCGGGAGCTGTTTTTT. Translated, it gives CASNIPGQGARELFF.

This clonotype was seen repeatedly, ten times or more. The chain employs TRBV27 and TRBJ2-3, with 7 bases matching TRBD2. CDR3 length equals 16 residues. V dropped 2 bases and J dropped 0; count of bases not matched to a gene: 5. Looked up from germline, CDR1 is MNHEY and CDR2 is SMNVEV (reference sequence). This chain's CDR3 is CASSLVLALSTDTQYF. The CDR3 DNA reads as TGTGCCAGCAGTTTAGTACTAGCGTTGAGCACAGATACGCAGTATTTT.

The CDR3, as DNA: TGTGCCAGCGGGACTAGCGGGATGGCTTACGAGCAGTACTTC. It yields the protein CASGTSGMAYEQYF. This sequence joins TRBV27 and TRBJ2-7; 13 nucleotides agree with TRBD2. Per the germline V gene, CDR1 is MNHEY and CDR2 is SMNVEV (reference sequence). This CDR3 has 14 amino acids. V dropped 8 bases and J dropped 4; count of bases not matched to a gene: 5.

To note about this clonotype: A much larger clone lies a single base off, so this may be a read error. V usage is TRBV20-1 and J usage is TRBJ2-7; perhaps D is TRBD1 or TRBD2 (5 bases each). Looked up from germline, CDR1 is DFQATT and CDR2 is SNEGSKA (reference sequence). Trimming took off 7 bases at V and 0 bases at J, with 19 bases between the two ends. This CDR3 comprises 15 residues. CDR3 amino acids: CSGNQLRDGSYEQYF. CDR3 DNA: TGCAGTGGTAACCAGCTCCGGGACGGCTCCTACGAGCAGTACTTC.

This clonotype was detected ten times or more. The chain is built from TRBV20-1 and TRBJ2-1; 9 positions match TRBD1. CDR1 DFQATT and CDR2 SNEGSKA come from the germline V gene (reference sequence). The CDR3 length is 12 residues. J was trimmed by 8 bases and V by 4 bases; bases with no gene match: 3. This chain's CDR3 is CSATGQGYEQFF. The CDR3 coding sequence is TGCAGTGCTACGGGACAGGGCTATGAGCAGTTCTTC.

This clonotype was counted ten times or more. This rearrangement joins TRBV20-1 to TRBJ2-5, with D tentatively TRBD2 (5 bases). The germline V and J ends were trimmed by 1 base and 5 bases, with 17 bases remaining between them. The CDR3 is 15 amino acids. CDR1 DFQATT and CDR2 SNEGSKA come from the germline V gene (reference sequence). CDR3 DNA: TGCAGTGCTAGAGTGGTGGGAGCGATAGGGGAGACCCAGTACTTC. Protein: CSARVVGAIGETQYF.

The gene calls are TRBV11-3 and TRBJ2-7; no definite D call. The V gene's germline CDR1 is SGHNT and CDR2 YENEEA. The CDR3 consists of 13 residues. V dropped 0 bases and J dropped 7 bases, with 10 bases sitting between them. In DNA form, the CDR3 reads TGTGCCAGCAGCTTAGAGTTAGGCCTGGAGCAGTACTTC. Its protein is CASSLELGLEQYF.

The chain has TRBV2 and TRBJ2-2; a weak D match, TRBD1 (5 bases). V was cut by 7 bases and J by 3 bases, with 12 bases left in between. CDR3 length equals 14 residues. Looked up from germline, CDR1 is SNHLY and CDR2 is FYNNEI. The DNA of the CDR3 is TGTGCCAGCATGTCGGCAGGGTACACCGGGGAGCTGTTTTTT. Translated, it gives CASMSAGYTGELFF.

This clonotype came up many times. The rearrangement uses TRBV27 and TRBJ2-3; D gene unclear. Germline loops: CDR1 MNHEY, CDR2 SMNVEV (reference sequence). The V end was cut by 2 bases, the J end by 0 bases, with 6 bases between. There are 14 residues in the CDR3. The CDR3 nucleotides read TGTGCCAGCAGTTTAATCCCGAGCACAGATACGCAGTATTTT. This encodes CASSLIPSTDTQYF.

This sequence joins TRBV4-1 and TRBJ2-7; weak D call: TRBD2 (5 bases). This CDR3 comprises 15 residues. V lost 8 bases and J lost 2, with 19 bases in between. The germline V gene has CDR1 MGHRA and CDR2 YSYEKL. The CDR3 region is CASRPTGNVAYEQYF. As DNA, the CDR3 is TGCGCCAGCCGGCCGACCGGGAACGTGGCCTACGAGCAGTACTTC.

The sample holds a few counts of this clonotype. The V and J genes are TRBV7-3 and TRBJ2-2, with 7 bases lining up with TRBD1. In germline, CDR1 is SGHTA, CDR2 FQGTGA. The trim removed 5 bases at V and 8 bases at J, leaving 17 bases unmatched. The CDR3 length is 17 residues. The CDR3 reads CASSPNAATGLNGELFF. CDR3 nucleotide sequence: TGTGCCAGCAGCCCAAACGCTGCGACAGGGCTAAATGGGGAGCTGTTTTTT.

The V call is TRBV28, the J call TRBJ1-1, with D perhaps matching TRBD1 (5 bases). The germline CDR1 and CDR2 sequences are MDHEN and SYDVKM. CDR3 length equals 12 residues. V was trimmed by 3 bases and J by 11 bases, leaving 13 bases between them. CDR3 amino acids: CASSFIRGTAFF. DNA of the CDR3: TGTGCCAGCAGTTTTATAAGGGGCACGGCTTTCTTT.

This clonotype was observed once. The DNA is omitted, as the CDR3 cannot be located on it reliably, and the CDR3 follows TCRdb's listing. The chain recombines TRBV6-1 with TRBJ2-2; the table's TRBD2 call for D was not verified on the DNA. CDR1 MNHNS and CDR2 SASEGT come from the germline V gene. The CDR3 is 17 residues long, ends included. The CDR3 sequence is CASSVTSGGNTGELFFF.

This clonotype came up many times. The chain is built from TRBV29-1 and TRBJ2-2; no reliable D call. Trimming cost V 8 bases and J 4 bases, with 17 bases left between them. The CDR3 runs 14 residues. Germline V gives CDR1 SQVTM, CDR2 ANQGSEA. For the CDR3, the DNA is TGCAGCACCCAATTGGACCCGGGCACCGGGGAGCTGTTTTTT. Translated, it gives CSTQLDPGTGELFF.

This clonotype was found many times. This chain links TRBV5-1 with TRBJ2-7, with D possibly being TRBD1 (5 bases). Between the trimmed V and J ends, which lost 2 bases and 3 bases, there was a span of 9 bases. The CDR3 runs to 13 residues. Per the germline V gene, CDR1 is SGHRS and CDR2 is YFSETQ. The CDR3 DNA is TGCGCCAGCAGCTTACAGGTTGGCTACGAGCAGTACTTC. Translation: CASSLQVGYEQYF.

This clonotype has only a few counts. The chain carries TRBV28 and TRBJ2-1, with D perhaps TRBD1 (6 bases). CDR1 is MDHEN, CDR2 SYDVKM, per germline. V gave up 6 bases and J gave up 5 bases, with 14 bases separating them. CDR3 length: 14 amino acids. In DNA form, the CDR3 reads TGTGCCAGCAGCCTTCCAGGGGTAAACAATGAGCAGTTCTTC. Translating gives CASSLPGVNNEQFF. Complete variable domain (other parts from reference TRBV28 and TRBJ2-1): DVKVTQSSRYLVKRTGEKVFLECVQDMDHENMFWYRQDPGLGLRLIYFSYDVKMKEKGDIPEGYSVSREKKERFSLILESASTNQTSMYLCASSLPGVNNEQFFGPGTRLTVL.

This clonotype was counted a few times. The chain joins TRBV7-2 to TRBJ2-1; 10 nucleotides match TRBD1. J lost 5 bases, V lost 5 bases, and 9 bases had no gene match. The CDR3 runs to 16 residues. Per germline, CDR1 SGHTA and CDR2 FQGNSA. The chain's CDR3 is CASSLVGTGVHNEQFF. CDR3 DNA sequence: TGTGCCAGCAGCCTGGTGGGGACAGGGGTCCACAATGAGCAGTTCTTC.

The V gene is TRBV6-5, the J gene TRBJ1-1; 9 bases align to TRBD1. V shed 3 bases, J shed 3 bases, and the junction held 5 bases outside the gene matches. The CDR3 consists of 15 residues. Germline V gives CDR1 MNHEY, CDR2 SVGAGI. CDR3: CASSYSGTGHTEAFF. Here the CDR3 DNA reads TGTGCCAGCAGTTATTCCGGGACAGGGCACACTGAAGCTTTCTTT.

In this sample, this clonotype turned up a few times. V is TRBV12-3 or TRBV12-4 and J is TRBJ1-4; TRBD1 is a possible D gene (5 bases). The V end lost 2 bases, the J end lost 6 bases, and 10 bases lay between the germline ends. CDR3 length: 14 residues. The CDR3 loop is CASSLRGGYEKLFF. In DNA form, the CDR3 reads TGTGCCAGCAGTTTAAGGGGAGGCTATGAAAAACTGTTTTTT.